This entry lists 9 T cell receptor beta chains sequenced from one sample in a study of identical twins. TCRdb re-called the 5' RACE reads through MiXCR, storing one row per CDR3 protein. The sample records about 430,000 distinct CDR3 sequences, 18% being singletons. Sequencing was done on a sample of naive T cells sorted from blood. These receptors were collected from a man aged 50-60 years in good health.

The gene calls are TRBV27 and TRBJ2-7; 9 nucleotides match TRBD2. J lost 5 bases, V lost 8 bases, and 13 bases had no gene match. CDR1 and CDR2 from the germline V gene are MNHEY and SMNVEV (reference sequence). The CDR3 contains 15 residues. The CDR3 coding sequence is TGTGCCAGCTGCCCTGGGGTAGCGGGAGCAGACGAGCAGTACTTC. Protein: CASCPGVAGADEQYF.

V usage is TRBV5-1 and J usage is TRBJ2-1, with 10 bases aligning to TRBD1. The CDR3 is 17 residues long. Germline V gene sequence: CDR1 SGHRS, CDR2 YFSETQ. V trimming: 3 bases; J trimming: 8 bases; junction bases outside the gene matches: 14. CDR3 DNA: TGCGCCAGCAGCTCCAGACAGGGGGCGTCAGGTTTGGATGAGCAGTTCTTC. This encodes CASSSRQGASGLDEQFF. Full variable domain (missing parts from reference TRBV5-1 and TRBJ2-1): KAGVTQTPRYLIKTRGQQVTLSCSPISGHRSVSWYQQTPGQGLQFLFEYFSETQRNKGNFPGRFSGRQFSNSRSEMNVSTLELGDSALYLCASSSRQGASGLDEQFFGPGTRLTVL.

This clonotype has just a few counts. The rearrangement uses TRBV11-2 and TRBJ2-3; D not certain. Per germline, CDR1 SGHAT and CDR2 FQNNGV. CDR3 length equals 12 residues. The V end lost 3 bases, the J end lost 3 bases, and 4 bases lay between the germline ends. The CDR3 bases are TGTGCCAGCAGCTTTATGACAGATACGCAGTATTTT. The encoded protein is CASSFMTDTQYF.

The chain is built from TRBV5-1 and TRBJ2-7; the match to TRBD1 covers 7 bases. Germline lookup yields CDR1 SGHRS and CDR2 YFSETQ. The CDR3 is made up of 14 amino acids. The V gene end was trimmed by 0 bases and the J gene end by 7 bases; junction bases not matched to a gene: 7. The CDR3 DNA sequence: TGCGCCAGCAGCTTGGGACAGGGCAGAGTAGAGCAGTACTTC. Protein sequence: CASSLGQGRVEQYF.

The chain is built from TRBV5-1 and TRBJ2-5, with 9 positions matching TRBD1. Germline assignment: CDR1 SGHRS and CDR2 YFSETQ. J gave up 3 bases and V 4 bases, and 4 bases lay outside the gene matches. The CDR3 runs to 14 residues. In nucleotides, the CDR3 is TGCGCCAGCAGCCCGCGGACAGGGGAAGAGACCCAGTACTTC. It encodes CASSPRTGEETQYF.

This clonotype appeared a few times. This chain connects TRBV10-3 to TRBJ2-3; either TRBD1 or TRBD2 may supply D (5 bases each). This CDR3 region has 15 residues. CDR1 ENHRY and CDR2 SYGVKD come from the germline V gene. Trimming cost V 5 bases and J 0 bases, with 12 bases left between them. The CDR3 DNA reads as TGTGCCATCAGTTCAGTGAGGGGAAGCACAGATACGCAGTATTTT. Translating gives CAISSVRGSTDTQYF.

V usage is TRBV20-1 and J usage is TRBJ2-1; D possibly uses TRBD1 or TRBD2 (5 bases each). The CDR3 is 14 residues long. In germline, CDR1 is DFQATT, CDR2 SNEGSKA (reference sequence). The germline V and J ends were trimmed by 1 base and 3 bases, with 10 bases remaining between them. In DNA, the CDR3 is TGCAGTGCTAGAGGGGAGAGGGGCTACAATGAGCAGTTCTTC. Its translation is CSARGERGYNEQFF.

This clonotype was recorded many times. The genes are TRBV12-3 or TRBV12-4 and TRBJ1-1; D might be TRBD1 (6 bases). The CDR3 loop spans 13 amino acids. V shed 7 bases and J shed 5 bases, with 14 bases lying between them. The DNA of the CDR3 is TGTGCCAGCATGGGGGGCGCAAGAACTGAAGCTTTCTTT. It translates to CASMGGARTEAFF.

The gene calls are TRBV6-2 or TRBV6-3 and TRBJ1-2, with 7 bases fitting TRBD1. With 2 bases clipped from V and 2 bases from J, the junction kept 2 bases outside the gene matches. The CDR3 loop spans 14 amino acids. Germline V CDR1 and CDR2: MNHEY, SVGEGT. The CDR3 region is CASSYRGPNYGYTF. CDR3 sequence (DNA): TGTGCCAGCAGTTACAGGGGGCCCAACTATGGCTACACCTTC.